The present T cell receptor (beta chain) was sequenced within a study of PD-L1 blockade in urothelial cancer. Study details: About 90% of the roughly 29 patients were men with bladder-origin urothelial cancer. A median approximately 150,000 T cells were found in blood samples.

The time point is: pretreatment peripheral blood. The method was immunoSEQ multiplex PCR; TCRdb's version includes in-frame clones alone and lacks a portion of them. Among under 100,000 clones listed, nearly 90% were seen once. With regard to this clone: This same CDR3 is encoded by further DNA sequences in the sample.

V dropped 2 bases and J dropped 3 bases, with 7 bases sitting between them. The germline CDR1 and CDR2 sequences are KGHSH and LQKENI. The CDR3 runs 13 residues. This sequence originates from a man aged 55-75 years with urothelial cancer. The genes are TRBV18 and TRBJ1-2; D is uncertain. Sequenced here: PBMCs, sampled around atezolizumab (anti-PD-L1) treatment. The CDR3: CASSPSQDYGYTF. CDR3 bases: TGTGCCAGCTCACCAAGTCAGGACTATGGCTACACCTTC.